The clone carrying this T cell receptor beta chain occurred once. The antigen remains undetermined. This specimen belongs to a study of cytomegalovirus exposure and HLA in healthy donors. PCR primers comprised 60 Vbeta and 13 Jbeta primers. Repertoires were generated with immunoSEQ multiplex PCR, while TCRdb's copy carries only in-frame clones and drops some. Here the sample spans roughly 190,000 clones, 75% to 85% being singletons. Findings and limits, study-wide: Later analysis associated a missense DCLRE1C variant with TCR beta V- and J-gene trimming.

Germline CDR1 reads SNHLY; CDR2 reads FYNNEI. This CDR3 contains 14 residues. Trimming cost V 7 bases and J 0 bases, with 11 bases left between them. The sample was PBMCs. This sequence was found in a woman in her 30s in good health and CMV-seropositive. The rearrangement joins TRBV2 to TRBJ2-3, with D possibly matching TRBD1 (6 bases). CDR3 residues: CASNDRTSTDTQYF. In DNA form, the CDR3 reads TGTGCCAGCAACGACAGGACTAGCACAGATACGCAGTATTTT.